These 32 T cell receptor beta chains were all obtained from the same sample, sequenced in a study of T-cell memory formation after mild COVID-19. TCRdb recomputed calls from the 5' RACE reads with MiXCR, one row per CDR3 protein. This table has under 250,000 distinct CDR3 sequences, 15% appearing once. Sequencing was performed on PBMCs or a T cell subset sorted from them (not recorded which). These receptors were obtained from an adult woman who had mild COVID-19 (a few samples of this study predate the infection). Cell type and time point are not known.

The chain joins TRBV4-1 to TRBJ2-4, with a tentative D call TRBD2 (5 bases). This CDR3 region has 14 residues. Trimming took 3 bases from V and 8 from J, leaving 14 bases between them. Germline V lookup: CDR1 MGHRA, CDR2 YSYEKL. The CDR3 nucleotides are TGCGCCAGCAGCCAGGGTGAGGGTGGCGACATTCAGTACTTC. It yields the protein CASSQGEGGDIQYF.

CDR3: CASSPLVPSAGRPYEQYF. The CDR3 nucleotides read TGTGCCAGCTCACCCTTGGTCCCCTCGGCGGGGCGCCCCTACGAGCAGTACTTC. This chain uses TRBV18 with TRBJ2-7; possible D gene TRBD2, 6 bases. This CDR3 is 18 amino acids long. Looked up from germline, CDR1 is KGHSH and CDR2 is LQKENI. The V end was cut by 3 bases, the J end by 2 bases, with 23 bases between.

The gene calls are TRBV11-2 and TRBJ1-6; a possible D gene is TRBD1 (6 bases). The CDR3 extends over 15 amino acids. The V gene's germline CDR1 is SGHAT and CDR2 FQNNGV. V lost 4 bases, J lost 14 bases, and 21 bases lay in between. The CDR3 region is CASSSHREPRSALHF. DNA for the CDR3: TGTGCCAGCAGCTCTCACAGGGAGCCTCGTTCGGCCCTCCACTTT. The full variable domain, completed using reference TRBV11-2 and TRBJ1-6, is EAGVAQSPRYKIIEKRQSVAFWCNPISGHATLYWYQQILGQGPKLLIQFQNNGVVDDSQLPKDRFSAERLKGVDSTLKIQPAKLEDSAVYLCASSSHREPRSALHFGNGTRLTVT.

This clonotype showed up just a few times. V is TRBV6-2 or TRBV6-3 and J is TRBJ2-3; TRBD2 matches at 7 bases. Trimming took 0 bases from V and 0 from J; bases not matched to a gene: 9. Per the germline V gene, CDR1 is MNHEY and CDR2 is SVGEGT. This CDR3 is 18 amino acids long. The CDR3 region has the DNA TGTGCCAGCAGTTACTCGAGGGGCGGGAGTCCGAGCACAGATACGCAGTATTTT. Protein product: CASSYSRGGSPSTDTQYF.

The table lists this clonotype with a count of one. The chain recombines TRBV11-3 with TRBJ1-1; D is perhaps TRBD1 (5 bases). Trimming removed 5 bases from V and 3 bases from J, with 16 bases in between. Germline V CDR1 and CDR2: SGHNT, YENEEA. The CDR3 covers 15 residues. The chain's CDR3 is CASSPDSRYYTEAFF. CDR3 in DNA: TGTGCCAGCAGCCCTGACAGTCGATACTACACTGAAGCTTTCTTT. Filled out from reference TRBV11-3 and TRBJ1-1, the complete variable domain reads EAGVVQSPRYKIIEKKQPVAFWCNPISGHNTLYWYLQNLGQGPELLIRYENEEAVDDSQLPKDRFSAERLKGVDSTLKIQPAELGDSAVYLCASSPDSRYYTEAFFGQGTRLTVV.

This clonotype came up a few times. V is TRBV11-2 and J is TRBJ2-5; D is undetermined. Trimming pared 4 bases from V and 1 base from J, leaving 10 bases between. This CDR3 region has 14 residues. CDR1 and CDR2 (germline): SGHAT, FQNNGV. The DNA for the CDR3 is TGTGCCAGCAGCTGGAACTACCTCCAAGAGACCCAGTACTTC. Encoded protein: CASSWNYLQETQYF.

This clonotype was seen repeatedly, ten times or more. The chain recombines TRBV18 with TRBJ2-6, with TRBD1 matching over 7 bases. The germline gives CDR1 KGHSH, CDR2 LQKENI. The V segment lost 4 bases and the J segment 0 bases; nucleotides outside the gene matches: 9. The CDR3 is made up of 18 amino acids. This CDR3 reads CASSLRTGALSGANVLTF. The CDR3 bases are TGTGCCAGCTCACTTCGGACAGGAGCTCTCTCTGGGGCCAACGTCCTGACTTTC. The full variable domain, with the rest looked up from reference TRBV18 and TRBJ2-6, is NAGVMQNPRHLVRRRGQEARLRCSPMKGHSHVYWYRQLPEEGLKFMVYLQKENIIDESGMPKERFSAEFPKEGPSILRIQQVVRGDSAAYFCASSLRTGALSGANVLTFGAGSRLTVL.

The CDR3 loop reads CATSDLSDTDTQYF. The CDR3, as DNA: TGTGCCACCAGTGATTTGTCGGACACCGATACGCAGTATTTT. This chain connects TRBV24-1 to TRBJ2-3, with D possibly being TRBD1 (5 bases). V shed 0 bases and J shed 6 bases, with 9 bases lying between them. Germline-derived CDR1 and CDR2 are KGHDR and SFDVKD. This CDR3 is built from 14 residues.

This clonotype was found a few times. The chain uses TRBV18 and TRBJ2-3; D is unresolved. The germline V gene has CDR1 KGHSH and CDR2 LQKENI. V was shortened by 6 bases and J by 2 bases, with 9 bases between the two germline ends. The CDR3 has 13 amino acids. The CDR3 spells CASSQVLTDTQYF. CDR3 sequence (DNA): TGTGCCAGCTCCCAGGTTCTCACAGATACGCAGTATTTT.

The chain joins TRBV3-1 to TRBJ2-4; D is possibly TRBD2 (5 bases). Trimming cost V 4 bases and J 0 bases, with 13 bases left between them. This CDR3 is 16 amino acids long. Looked up from germline, CDR1 is LGHDT and CDR2 is YNNKEL (reference sequence). The CDR3 sequence is CASSPGELLAKNIQYF. CDR3 sequence (DNA): TGTGCCAGCAGCCCTGGGGAGTTGTTAGCCAAAAACATTCAGTACTTC.

The chain combines TRBV10-3 with TRBJ1-1; D gene ambiguous. The germline V and J ends were trimmed by 2 bases and 1 base, with 8 bases remaining between them. Germline CDR1 is ENHRY and CDR2 is SYGVKD. The CDR3 runs 14 residues. In DNA form, the CDR3 reads TGTGCCATCAGTGAGAAGGGCCAGAACACTGAAGCTTTCTTT. The encoded protein is CAISEKGQNTEAFF.

The chain employs TRBV24-1 and TRBJ2-7; 7 bases map to TRBD1. The junction had 7 bases not matched to a gene; V was cut back by 4 bases and J by 2 bases. This CDR3 spans 15 amino acids. Germline assignment: CDR1 KGHDR and CDR2 SFDVKD. CDR3 amino acids: CATSDSRGFAYEQYF. For the CDR3, the DNA is TGTGCCACCAGTGACTCCAGGGGGTTTGCCTACGAGCAGTACTTC.

V usage is TRBV5-1 and J usage is TRBJ2-7, with 9 bases that match TRBD1. CDR3 length: 14 amino acids. Germline V lookup: CDR1 SGHRS, CDR2 YFSETQ. The V segment lost 4 bases and the J segment 5 bases; nucleotides outside the gene matches: 7. CDR3 sequence reads: CASSRDRVQDEQYF. DNA of the CDR3: TGCGCCAGCAGCCGGGACAGGGTCCAGGACGAGCAGTACTTC.

This rearrangement joins TRBV7-2 to TRBJ2-4; D uncertain. This CDR3 contains 13 residues. Per germline, CDR1 SGHTA and CDR2 FQGNSA. Trimming pared 1 base from V and 5 bases from J, leaving 6 bases between. The CDR3 nucleotides are TGTGCCAGCAGCTTAGGGGTCGAAAACATTCAGTACTTC. The encoded protein is CASSLGVENIQYF.

This clonotype was seen a few times. The chain joins TRBV6-1 to TRBJ2-7; D is unclear. Looked up from germline, CDR1 is MNHNS and CDR2 is SASEGT. CDR3 length equals 13 residues. V gave up 5 bases and J gave up 2 bases, with 10 bases separating them. The CDR3 reads CASSNKGTYEQYF. In DNA form, the CDR3 reads TGTGCCAGCAGTAACAAAGGGACCTACGAGCAGTACTTC.

This clonotype was counted many times. The rearrangement links TRBV20-1 to TRBJ1-2; 7 bases align to TRBD1. This CDR3 contains 17 residues. The V gene's germline CDR1 is DFQATT and CDR2 SNEGSKA (reference sequence). J was trimmed by 2 bases and V by 0 bases; bases with no gene match: 12. The CDR3 region has the DNA TGCAGTGCTAGAGAGGGGTTTGGGGACAGACCCAACTATGGCTACACCTTC. Its translation is CSAREGFGDRPNYGYTF.

This clonotype was found a few times. This chain connects TRBV18 to TRBJ1-2; D is uncertain. The V and J ends lost 0 bases and 4 bases respectively, with 12 bases between them. Germline-derived CDR1 and CDR2 are KGHSH and LQKENI. The CDR3 consists of 15 residues. CDR3 amino acids: CASSPPDPGFYGYTF. CDR3 nucleotide sequence: TGTGCCAGCTCACCACCGGATCCGGGATTCTATGGCTACACCTTC.

The gene calls are TRBV5-1 and TRBJ2-1, with 9 nucleotides matching TRBD2. The CDR3 runs to 15 residues. V lost 4 bases and J lost 5; bases outside the gene matches: 7. The germline V gene encodes CDR1 SGHRS and CDR2 YFSETQ. The CDR3, as DNA: TGCGCCAGCAGCAGTGCCGGGACTAGCAACAATGAGCAGTTCTTC. Encoded protein: CASSSAGTSNNEQFF.

This clonotype turned up a few times. The V call is TRBV12-3 or TRBV12-4, the J call TRBJ2-1; 15 nucleotides line up with TRBD2. The J segment lost 5 bases and the V segment lost 1 base, leaving 3 bases of the junction unmatched. This CDR3 has 17 residues. In nucleotides, the CDR3 is TGTGCCAGCAGTTTAGGGACTAGCGGGAGGGTAGACAATGAGCAGTTCTTC. Protein: CASSLGTSGRVDNEQFF.

This clonotype was seen repeatedly, ten times or more. This chain connects TRBV5-1 to TRBJ2-2; D not certain. With 1 base removed from V and 3 bases from J, the gap between germline ends came to 7 bases. CDR3 length: 14 residues. The V gene's germline CDR1 is SGHRS and CDR2 YFSETQ. CDR3 region: CASSLNPDTGELFF. CDR3 bases: TGCGCCAGCAGCTTGAACCCCGACACCGGGGAGCTGTTTTTT. The full variable domain, completed using reference TRBV5-1 and TRBJ2-2, is KAGVTQTPRYLIKTRGQQVTLSCSPISGHRSVSWYQQTPGQGLQFLFEYFSETQRNKGNFPGRFSGRQFSNSRSEMNVSTLELGDSALYLCASSLNPDTGELFFGEGSRLTVL.

This chain links TRBV3-1 with TRBJ1-2, with D perhaps matching TRBD1 (5 bases). There are 14 residues in the CDR3. Germline CDR1 and CDR2: LGHDT and YNNKEL (reference sequence). The V end was cut by 7 bases, the J end by 3 bases, with 15 bases between. The CDR3 DNA reads as TGTGCCAGCAACACCGGGGGGTTTGACTATGGCTACACCTTC. Protein: CASNTGGFDYGYTF.

This clonotype was recorded at least ten times. The V call is TRBV20-1, the J call TRBJ1-6, with 10 bases identical to TRBD1. Looked up from germline, CDR1 is DFQATT and CDR2 is SNEGSKA (reference sequence). V shed 5 bases and J 8 bases; nucleotides not matched to a gene: 9. The CDR3 sequence is 15 residues long. Written as DNA, the CDR3 is TGCAGTGCTCGCCGAGGGGGGACAGGGGATTCACCCCTCCACTTT. Translation: CSARRGGTGDSPLHF.

The genes are TRBV12-3 or TRBV12-4 and TRBJ2-5, with D possibly TRBD2 on 6 matching bases. The length of the CDR3 is 14 residues. Trimming took off 4 bases at V and 2 bases at J, with 11 bases between the two ends. In DNA form, the CDR3 reads TGTGCCAGCAGTTCTCACGGGAGTCAAGAGACCCAGTACTTC. Translation gives CASSSHGSQETQYF.

The chain employs TRBV6-5 and TRBJ1-2; 10 bases are a match to TRBD1. The CDR3 totals 14 residues. The V gene's germline CDR1 is MNHEY and CDR2 SVGAGI. The trim removed 0 bases at V and 8 bases at J, leaving 3 bases unmatched. CDR3 in amino acids: CASSYSTGGGGYTF. CDR3 nucleotides: TGTGCCAGCAGTTACTCGACAGGGGGCGGAGGCTACACCTTC.

This clonotype was seen only a few times. The V call is TRBV24-1, the J call TRBJ2-1; 10 nucleotides agree with TRBD2. The ends lost 4 bases at V and 3 bases at J; junction bases unmatched: 5. Germline CDR1 and CDR2: KGHDR and SFDVKD. The CDR3 extends over 16 amino acids. The CDR3 loop reads CATSDPGTSDYNEQFF. CDR3 bases: TGTGCCACCAGTGACCCCGGGACTAGCGACTACAATGAGCAGTTCTTC.

This clonotype was counted only a few times. The chain employs TRBV5-4 and TRBJ2-3; TRBD1 might be the D (5 bases). The V end was cut by 1 base, the J end by 2 bases, with 8 bases between. Germline V CDR1 and CDR2: SGHNT, YYREEE (reference sequence). The CDR3 sequence is 14 residues long. CDR3 DNA sequence: TGTGCCAGCAGCTTGAGCAGGGACACAGATACGCAGTATTTT. It yields the protein CASSLSRDTDTQYF.

This clonotype came up a few times. The chain uses TRBV30 and TRBJ1-2; TRBD1 might be the D (6 bases). Between the trimmed V and J ends, which lost 3 bases and 13 bases, there was a span of 15 bases. Looked up from germline, CDR1 is GTSNPN and CDR2 is SVGIG (reference sequence). This CDR3 region has 11 residues. CDR3 sequence (DNA): TGTGCCTGGAGCATTCAGGGGCCTCCCACCTTC. Translated: CAWSIQGPPTF.

The gene calls are TRBV5-4 and TRBJ2-5, with D perhaps TRBD2 (5 bases). Germline V gene sequence: CDR1 SGHNT, CDR2 YYREEE (reference sequence). This CDR3 is 13 amino acids long. V was shortened by 3 bases and J by 5 bases, with 11 bases between the two germline ends. The CDR3 nucleotides are TGTGCCAGCAGCTCGACGACGGGGGAGACCCAGTACTTC. This gives the protein CASSSTTGETQYF.

This clonotype was picked up many times. The rearrangement uses TRBV5-6 and TRBJ2-3; D is ambiguous. The CDR3 runs 12 residues. CDR1 and CDR2 from the germline V gene are SGHDT and YYEEEE. Trimming cost V 7 bases and J 3 bases, with 9 bases left between them. This CDR3 reads CASRGDTDTQYF. CDR3 DNA: TGTGCCAGCCGTGGGGATACAGATACGCAGTATTTT.

The sample holds a few counts of this clonotype. The CDR3 loop is CAIRGTEGGKLFF. CDR3 bases: TGTGCCATCAGGGGGACAGAGGGAGGAAAACTGTTTTTT. The rearrangement uses TRBV10-3 and TRBJ1-4; 7 bases are shared with TRBD1. There are 13 residues in the CDR3. Germline loops: CDR1 ENHRY, CDR2 SYGVKD. The V segment lost 6 bases and the J segment 10 bases; nucleotides outside the gene matches: 8.

The rearrangement joins TRBV5-1 to TRBJ1-2; perhaps TRBD1 as D (5 bases). The CDR3 consists of 15 residues. V gave up 9 bases and J gave up 5 bases, with 23 bases separating them. Germline values: CDR1 SGHRS, CDR2 YFSETQ. In DNA form, the CDR3 reads TGCGCCACCAGGAATCACTGGGCAGGGACGTATGGCTACACCTTC. This encodes CATRNHWAGTYGYTF. The full variable domain, rest sourced from reference TRBV5-1 and TRBJ1-2, is KAGVTQTPRYLIKTRGQQVTLSCSPISGHRSVSWYQQTPGQGLQFLFEYFSETQRNKGNFPGRFSGRQFSNSRSEMNVSTLELGDSALYLCATRNHWAGTYGYTFGSGTRLTVV.

This rearrangement joins TRBV20-1 to TRBJ1-5; 9 nucleotides agree with TRBD1. The CDR3 is made up of 16 amino acids. Germline CDR1 DFQATT, CDR2 SNEGSKA (reference sequence). Losses at the gene ends were 5 bases for V and 2 bases for J; bases not matched to a gene: 10. CDR3 DNA: TGCAGTGCTCCCTCACAGGGGGCGCAGGGCAATCAGCCCCAGCATTTT. It is translated as CSAPSQGAQGNQPQHF.